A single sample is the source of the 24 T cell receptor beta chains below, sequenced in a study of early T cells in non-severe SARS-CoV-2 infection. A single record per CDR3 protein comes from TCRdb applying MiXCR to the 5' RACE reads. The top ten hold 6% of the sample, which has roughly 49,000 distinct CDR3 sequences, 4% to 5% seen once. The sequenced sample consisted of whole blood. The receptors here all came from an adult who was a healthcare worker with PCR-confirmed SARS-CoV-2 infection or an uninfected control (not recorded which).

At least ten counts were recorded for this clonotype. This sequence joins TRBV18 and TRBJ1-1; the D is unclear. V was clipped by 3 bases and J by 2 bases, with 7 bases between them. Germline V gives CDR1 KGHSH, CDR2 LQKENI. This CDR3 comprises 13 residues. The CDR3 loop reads CASSPDLNTEAFF. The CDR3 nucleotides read TGTGCCAGCTCACCCGACCTTAACACTGAAGCTTTCTTT.

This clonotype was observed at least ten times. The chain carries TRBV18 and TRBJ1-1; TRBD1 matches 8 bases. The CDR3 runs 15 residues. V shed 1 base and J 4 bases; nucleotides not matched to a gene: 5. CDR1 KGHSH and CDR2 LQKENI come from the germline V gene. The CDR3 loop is CASSPQRQGATEAFF. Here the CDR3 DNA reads TGTGCCAGCTCACCACAACGCCAGGGGGCCACTGAAGCTTTCTTT.

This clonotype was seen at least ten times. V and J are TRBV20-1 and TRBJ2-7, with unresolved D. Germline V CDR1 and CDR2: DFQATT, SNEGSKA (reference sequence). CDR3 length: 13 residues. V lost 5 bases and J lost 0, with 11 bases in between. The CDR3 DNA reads TGCAGTGCTCGCGGACGCAGCTCCTACGAGCAGTACTTC. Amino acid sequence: CSARGRSSYEQYF.

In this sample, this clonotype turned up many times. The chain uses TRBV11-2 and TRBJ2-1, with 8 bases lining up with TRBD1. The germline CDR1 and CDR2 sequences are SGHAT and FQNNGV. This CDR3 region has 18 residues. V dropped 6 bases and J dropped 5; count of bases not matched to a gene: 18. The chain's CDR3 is CASRSESQKGTGNNEQFF. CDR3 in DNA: TGTGCCAGCAGGTCAGAGTCCCAAAAAGGGACAGGCAACAATGAGCAGTTCTTC.

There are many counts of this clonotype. Here the CDR3 DNA reads TGTGCCAGTCGAACAGGGGGCAATGAGCAGTTCTTC. Translating it yields CASRTGGNEQFF. The chain has TRBV27 and TRBJ2-1; 8 bases match TRBD1. CDR3 length equals 12 residues. With 9 bases clipped from V and 6 bases from J, the junction kept 4 bases outside the gene matches. Germline CDR1 is MNHEY and CDR2 is SMNVEV (reference sequence).

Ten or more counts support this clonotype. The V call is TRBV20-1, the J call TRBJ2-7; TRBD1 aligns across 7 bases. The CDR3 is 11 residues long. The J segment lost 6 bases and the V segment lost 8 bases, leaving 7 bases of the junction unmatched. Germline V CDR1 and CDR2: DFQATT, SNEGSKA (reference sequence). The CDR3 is CSPHKGAEQYF. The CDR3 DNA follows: TGCAGTCCGCATAAGGGGGCCGAGCAGTACTTC.

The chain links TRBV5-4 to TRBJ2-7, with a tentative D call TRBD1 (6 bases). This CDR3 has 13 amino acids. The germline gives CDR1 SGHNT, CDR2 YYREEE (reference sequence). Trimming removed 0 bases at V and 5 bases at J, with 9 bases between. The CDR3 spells CASSLDRVDEQYF. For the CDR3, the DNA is TGTGCCAGCAGCTTGGACAGGGTCGACGAGCAGTACTTC.

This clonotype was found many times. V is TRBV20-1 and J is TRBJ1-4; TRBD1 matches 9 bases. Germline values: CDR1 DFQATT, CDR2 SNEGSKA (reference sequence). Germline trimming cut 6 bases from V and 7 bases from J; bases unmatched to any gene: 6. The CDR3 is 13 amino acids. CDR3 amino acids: CSATGTGPEKLFF. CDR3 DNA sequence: TGCAGTGCCACCGGGACAGGGCCTGAAAAACTGTTTTTT.

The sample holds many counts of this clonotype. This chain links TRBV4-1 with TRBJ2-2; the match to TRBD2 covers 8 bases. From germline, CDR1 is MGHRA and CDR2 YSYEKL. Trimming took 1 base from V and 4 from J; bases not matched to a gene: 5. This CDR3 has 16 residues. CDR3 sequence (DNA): TGCGCCAGCAGCCAAGTCCCAGCGGGGGTCACCGGGGAGCTGTTTTTT. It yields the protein CASSQVPAGVTGELFF.

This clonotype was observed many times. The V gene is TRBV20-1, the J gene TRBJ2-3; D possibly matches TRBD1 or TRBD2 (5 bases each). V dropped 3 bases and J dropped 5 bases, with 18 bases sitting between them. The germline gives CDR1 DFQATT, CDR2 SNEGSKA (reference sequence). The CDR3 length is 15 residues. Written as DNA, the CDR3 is TGCAGTGCTAGTTATGGGGGTCTAGCCGTAGATACGCAGTATTTT. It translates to CSASYGGLAVDTQYF.

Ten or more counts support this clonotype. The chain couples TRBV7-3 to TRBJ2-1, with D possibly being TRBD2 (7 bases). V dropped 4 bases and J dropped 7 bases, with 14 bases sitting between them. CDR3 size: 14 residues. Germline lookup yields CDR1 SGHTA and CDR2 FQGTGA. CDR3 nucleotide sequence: TGTGCCAGCAGCTCGTCCGGGGGGCCTAATGAGCAGTTCTTC. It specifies CASSSSGGPNEQFF.

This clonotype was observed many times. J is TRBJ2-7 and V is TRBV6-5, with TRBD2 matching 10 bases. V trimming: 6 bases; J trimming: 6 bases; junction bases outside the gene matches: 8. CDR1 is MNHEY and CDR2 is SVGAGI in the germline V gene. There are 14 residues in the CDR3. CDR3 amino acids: CASSTLAGQFEQYF. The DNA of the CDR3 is TGTGCCAGCAGCACACTAGCGGGGCAGTTCGAGCAGTACTTC.

The CDR3 sequence is CASSLRASGSYEQYF. The CDR3 nucleotides read TGTGCCAGCAGCTTGAGGGCTAGCGGGAGCTACGAGCAGTACTTC. This chain links TRBV7-9 with TRBJ2-7, with TRBD2 matching 10 bases. The CDR3 covers 15 residues. In germline, CDR1 is SEHNR, CDR2 FQNEAQ (reference sequence). The V gene end was trimmed by 3 bases and the J gene end by 3 bases; junction bases not matched to a gene: 5.

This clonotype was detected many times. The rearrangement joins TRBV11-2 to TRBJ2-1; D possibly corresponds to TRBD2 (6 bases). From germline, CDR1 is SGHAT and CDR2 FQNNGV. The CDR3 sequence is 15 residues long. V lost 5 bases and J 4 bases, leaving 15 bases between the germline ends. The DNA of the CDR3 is TGTGCCAGCAGCCTGACCGGACTAAGGTACAATGAGCAGTTCTTC. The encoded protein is CASSLTGLRYNEQFF.

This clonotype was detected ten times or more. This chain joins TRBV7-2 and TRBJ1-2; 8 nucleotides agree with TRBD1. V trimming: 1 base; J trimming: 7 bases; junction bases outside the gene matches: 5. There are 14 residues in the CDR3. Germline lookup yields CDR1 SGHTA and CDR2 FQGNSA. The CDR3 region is CASSLDGTGVGYTF. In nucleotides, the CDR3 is TGTGCCAGCAGCTTAGATGGGACAGGCGTTGGCTACACCTTC.

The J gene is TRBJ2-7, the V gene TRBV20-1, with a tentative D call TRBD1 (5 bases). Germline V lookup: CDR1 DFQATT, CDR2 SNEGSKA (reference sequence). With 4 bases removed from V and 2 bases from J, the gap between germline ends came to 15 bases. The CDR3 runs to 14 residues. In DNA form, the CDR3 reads TGCAGTGCTAACAGACAGATTTGGCCCTACGAGCAGTACTTC. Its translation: CSANRQIWPYEQYF.

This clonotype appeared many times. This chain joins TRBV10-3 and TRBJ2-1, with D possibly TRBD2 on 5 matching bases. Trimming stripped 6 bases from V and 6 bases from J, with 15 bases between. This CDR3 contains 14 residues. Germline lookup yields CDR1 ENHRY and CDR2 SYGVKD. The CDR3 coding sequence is TGTGCCATCAGCTCCGGAGGCCTACTCAATGAGCAGTTCTTC. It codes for CAISSGGLLNEQFF.

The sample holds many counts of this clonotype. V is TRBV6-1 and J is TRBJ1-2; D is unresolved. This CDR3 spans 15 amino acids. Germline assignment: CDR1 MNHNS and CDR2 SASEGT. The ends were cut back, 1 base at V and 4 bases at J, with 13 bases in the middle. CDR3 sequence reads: CASSEGLQPTYGYTF. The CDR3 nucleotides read TGTGCCAGCAGTGAAGGGCTCCAGCCGACCTATGGCTACACCTTC.

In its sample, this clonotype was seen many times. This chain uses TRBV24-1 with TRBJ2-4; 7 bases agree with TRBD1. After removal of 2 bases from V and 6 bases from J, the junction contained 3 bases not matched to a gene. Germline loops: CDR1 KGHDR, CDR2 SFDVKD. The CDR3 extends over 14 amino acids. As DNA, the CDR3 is TGTGCCACCAGTGATTCGGGACAGAGAAACATTCAGTACTTC. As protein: CATSDSGQRNIQYF.

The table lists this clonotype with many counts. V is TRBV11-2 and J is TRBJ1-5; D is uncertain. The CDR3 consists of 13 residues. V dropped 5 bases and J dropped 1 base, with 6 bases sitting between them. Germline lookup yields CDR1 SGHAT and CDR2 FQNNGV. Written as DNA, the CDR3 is TGTGCCAGCAGCCCGGACAGCAATCAGCCCCAGCATTTT. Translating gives CASSPDSNQPQHF. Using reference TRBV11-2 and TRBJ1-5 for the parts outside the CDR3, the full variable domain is EAGVAQSPRYKIIEKRQSVAFWCNPISGHATLYWYQQILGQGPKLLIQFQNNGVVDDSQLPKDRFSAERLKGVDSTLKIQPAKLEDSAVYLCASSPDSNQPQHFGDGTRLSIL.

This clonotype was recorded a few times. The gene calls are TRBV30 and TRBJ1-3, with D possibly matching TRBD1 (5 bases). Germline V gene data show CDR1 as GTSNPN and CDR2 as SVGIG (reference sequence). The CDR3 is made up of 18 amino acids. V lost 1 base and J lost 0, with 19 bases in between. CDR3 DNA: TGTGCCTGGAGTGGACGGGGCGCAGTCGGAGGCTCTGGAAACACCATATATTTT. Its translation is CAWSGRGAVGGSGNTIYF.

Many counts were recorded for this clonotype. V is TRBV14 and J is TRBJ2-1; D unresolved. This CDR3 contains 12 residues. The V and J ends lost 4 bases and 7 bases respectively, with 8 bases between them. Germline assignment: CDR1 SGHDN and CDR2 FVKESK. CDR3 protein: CASSPYTNEQFF. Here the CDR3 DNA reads TGTGCCAGCAGCCCGTACACAAATGAGCAGTTCTTC.

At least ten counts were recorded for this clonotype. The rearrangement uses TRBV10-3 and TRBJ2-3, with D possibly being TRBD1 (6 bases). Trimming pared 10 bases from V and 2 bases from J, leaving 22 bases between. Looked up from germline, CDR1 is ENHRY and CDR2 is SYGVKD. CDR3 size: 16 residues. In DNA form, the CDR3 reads TGTGCCACCACTCCCGGACTGGGGGCTGCCACAGATACGCAGTATTTT. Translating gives CATTPGLGAATDTQYF.

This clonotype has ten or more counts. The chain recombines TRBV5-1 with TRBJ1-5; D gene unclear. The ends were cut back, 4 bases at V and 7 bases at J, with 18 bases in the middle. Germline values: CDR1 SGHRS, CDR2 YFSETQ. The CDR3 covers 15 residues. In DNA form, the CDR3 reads TGCGCCAGCAGCGCTCAGAATTTAGTGGGACAGCCCCAGCATTTT. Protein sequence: CASSAQNLVGQPQHF.